The clone carrying this T cell receptor (beta chain) has at least ten counts. The data originate from a study of Graves' ophthalmopathy and Graves' hyperthyroidism. V lost 6 bases to trimming and J lost 0 bases; unmatched junction nucleotides: 8. The CDR3 has 15 residues. Per the germline V gene, CDR1 is DFQATT and CDR2 is SNEGSKA (reference sequence). Scientists amplified the TCR beta CDR3 regions from RNA transcripts. Amplification began with first-round RT-PCR using HTBI primers, then second-round multiplex PCR was performed. Via MiXCR, TCRdb re-called the multiplex PCR reads, giving one row per CDR3 protein. The table records just over 400,000 distinct CDR3 sequences, around 21% of them present only once. Diagnosis used clinical symptoms, serum thyroxine, TRAb, thyroid ultrasound and orbital computed tomography.

The TCR comes from a woman younger than 35 with stable Graves' hyperthyroidism. The source material was peripheral blood. The chain has TRBV20-1 and TRBJ2-7, with 10 bases matching TRBD2. In DNA form, the CDR3 reads TGCAGTGCCGTGGGGACTAGCGCGGCCTCCTACGAGCAGTACTTC. Encoded protein: CSAVGTSAASYEQYF.